This is a list of T cell receptor beta chains from one sample in a study of T cell responses to AZD1222 COVID-19 vaccine. Clones were read by immunoSEQ multiplex PCR, and TCRdb kept only the in-frame ones, dropping some. Among about 150,000 clones listed, approximately 90% were seen once. This specimen consisted of peripheral blood, obtained on day 0 of AZD1222 vaccination. The origin of the receptors is an adult in good health. Each CDR3 is given with its conserved first and last residue. Fields, in order: CDR3 length, V gene, clone size, J gene, D gene, CDR3 protein, CDR3 DNA. The D gene is left open where the match is weak. The size of a clone is reported for some rows only, either as once, few or many, or as a class for expanded clones.

cdr3_length: 13
v_call: TRBV6-6
clone_size: -
j_call: TRBJ1-1
d_call: -
cdr3_aa: CASSWGQNTEAFF
cdr3_nt: TGTGCCAGCAGCTGGGGCCAGAACACTGAAGCTTTCTTT

cdr3_length: 15
v_call: TRBV19
clone_size: -
j_call: TRBJ1-5
d_call: -
cdr3_aa: CASRTPYGTNQPQHF
cdr3_nt: TGTGCCAGTAGGACCCCTTACGGAACCAATCAGCCCCAGCATTTT

cdr3_length: 14
v_call: TRBV5-1
clone_size: -
j_call: TRBJ1-4
d_call: -
cdr3_aa: CASSADRTNEKLFF
cdr3_nt: TGCGCCAGCAGCGCCGACAGGACTAATGAAAAACTGTTTTTT

cdr3_length: 12
v_call: TRBV6-5
clone_size: -
j_call: TRBJ2-7
d_call: -
cdr3_aa: CASSYGGAEQYF
cdr3_nt: TGTGCCAGCAGTTACGGGGGGGCAGAGCAGTACTTC

cdr3_length: 15
v_call: TRBV4-3
clone_size: -
j_call: TRBJ2-7
d_call: TRBD2
cdr3_aa: CASSLNSGGTYEQYF
cdr3_nt: TGCGCCAGCAGTCTAAACAGCGGGGGGACCTACGAGCAGTACTTC

cdr3_length: 14
v_call: TRBV19
clone_size: -
j_call: TRBJ1-1
d_call: TRBD1
cdr3_aa: CASTNRGLSPEAFF
cdr3_nt: TGTGCCAGTACTAACAGGGGTTTGAGTCCTGAAGCTTTCTTT

cdr3_length: 13
v_call: TRBV6-5
clone_size: -
j_call: TRBJ1-2
d_call: -
cdr3_aa: CASSSGNLRGYTF
cdr3_nt: TGTGCCAGCAGTTCCGGTAACCTGAGGGGCTACACCTTC

cdr3_length: 17
v_call: TRBV3-1/TRBV3-2
clone_size: -
j_call: TRBJ1-1
d_call: -
cdr3_aa: CASSQELPGEGNTEAFF
cdr3_nt: TGTGCCAGCAGCCAAGAACTGCCAGGTGAAGGGAACACTGAAGCTTTCTTT

cdr3_length: 13
v_call: TRBV7-2
clone_size: -
j_call: TRBJ1-1
d_call: -
cdr3_aa: CASSLYGDAEAFF
cdr3_nt: TGTGCCAGCAGCTTATACGGGGACGCTGAAGCTTTCTTT

cdr3_length: 16
v_call: TRBV24-1
clone_size: -
j_call: TRBJ2-2
d_call: TRBD1
cdr3_aa: CATSDRTTGYGGELFF
cdr3_nt: TGTGCCACCAGTGACCGGACGACAGGGTATGGCGGGGAGCTGTTTTTT

cdr3_length: 15
v_call: TRBV3-1/TRBV3-2
clone_size: few
j_call: TRBJ2-3
d_call: TRBD2
cdr3_aa: CASSDLGLAAGTQYF
cdr3_nt: TGTGCCAGCAGCGACCTTGGACTAGCGGCGGGTACGCAGTATTTT

cdr3_length: 16
v_call: TRBV2
clone_size: -
j_call: TRBJ1-5
d_call: TRBD1
cdr3_aa: CASSRRTGESNQPQHF
cdr3_nt: TGTGCCAGCAGCAGACGGACAGGGGAAAGCAATCAGCCCCAGCATTTT

cdr3_length: 15
v_call: TRBV28
clone_size: -
j_call: TRBJ1-5
d_call: -
cdr3_aa: CASSRTVNSNQPQHF
cdr3_nt: TGTGCCAGCAGTAGGACTGTAAATAGCAATCAGCCCCAGCATTTT

cdr3_length: 14
v_call: TRBV27
clone_size: -
j_call: TRBJ2-7
d_call: -
cdr3_aa: CASSFTGTIYEQYF
cdr3_nt: TGTGCCAGCAGTTTTACAGGCACGATCTACGAGCAGTACTTC

cdr3_length: 17
v_call: TRBV5-4
clone_size: -
j_call: TRBJ2-2
d_call: TRBD2
cdr3_aa: CASSLAGSGAITGELFF
cdr3_nt: TGTGCCAGCAGCTTGGCCGGAAGCGGGGCGATCACCGGGGAGCTGTTTTTT

cdr3_length: 14
v_call: TRBV5-6
clone_size: -
j_call: TRBJ2-7
d_call: TRBD2
cdr3_aa: CASSDAGGGLGQYF
cdr3_nt: TGTGCCAGCAGCGATGCCGGGGGAGGGCTGGGGCAGTACTTC

cdr3_length: 14
v_call: TRBV7-9
clone_size: -
j_call: TRBJ2-1
d_call: -
cdr3_aa: CASSLLLTYNEQFF
cdr3_nt: TGTGCCAGCAGCTTGCTGTTAACGTACAATGAGCAGTTCTTC

cdr3_length: 15
v_call: TRBV2
clone_size: -
j_call: TRBJ1-1
d_call: -
cdr3_aa: CASSSAGSAWTEAFF
cdr3_nt: TGTGCCAGCAGTTCTGCCGGGTCGGCTTGGACTGAAGCTTTCTTT

cdr3_length: 13
v_call: TRBV5-1
clone_size: once
j_call: TRBJ2-3
d_call: TRBD2
cdr3_aa: CASSGSGTDTQYF
cdr3_nt: TGCGCCAGCAGCGGTAGCGGGACAGATACGCAGTATTTT

cdr3_length: 15
v_call: TRBV6-5
clone_size: -
j_call: TRBJ1-1
d_call: -
cdr3_aa: CASSYQPWGNTEAFF
cdr3_nt: TGTGCCAGCAGTTACCAGCCGTGGGGAAACACTGAAGCTTTCTTT

cdr3_length: 16
v_call: TRBV15
clone_size: -
j_call: TRBJ1-2
d_call: TRBD1
cdr3_aa: CATSRENDRVPYGYTF
cdr3_nt: TGTGCCACCAGCAGAGAAAACGACAGGGTCCCTTATGGCTACACCTTC

cdr3_length: 17
v_call: TRBV15
clone_size: -
j_call: TRBJ1-1
d_call: TRBD1
cdr3_aa: CATSRGRQGILGAEAFF
cdr3_nt: TGTGCCACCAGCAGAGGTCGACAGGGTATCTTGGGCGCTGAAGCTTTCTTT

cdr3_length: 13
v_call: TRBV18
clone_size: -
j_call: TRBJ1-1
d_call: -
cdr3_aa: CASSYRVGTEAFF
cdr3_nt: TGTGCCAGCTCTTACAGGGTCGGCACTGAAGCTTTCTTT